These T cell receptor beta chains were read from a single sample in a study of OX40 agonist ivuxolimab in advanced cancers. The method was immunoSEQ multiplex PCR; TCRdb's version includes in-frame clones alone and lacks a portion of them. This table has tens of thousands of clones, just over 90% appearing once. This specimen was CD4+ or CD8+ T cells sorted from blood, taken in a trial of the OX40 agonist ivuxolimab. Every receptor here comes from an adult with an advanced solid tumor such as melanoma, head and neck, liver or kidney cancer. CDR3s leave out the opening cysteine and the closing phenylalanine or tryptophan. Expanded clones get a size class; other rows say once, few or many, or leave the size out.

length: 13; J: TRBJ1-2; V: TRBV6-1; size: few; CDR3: ASSEWTEIGKGYT
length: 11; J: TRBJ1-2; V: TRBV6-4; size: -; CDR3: ASSQGYNYGYT
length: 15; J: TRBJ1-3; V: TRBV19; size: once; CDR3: ASSRPGSRVTGNTIY
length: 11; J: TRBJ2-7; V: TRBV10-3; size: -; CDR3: ASRGGSTYEQY
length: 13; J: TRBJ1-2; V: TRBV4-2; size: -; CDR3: ASSSIWRGNYGYT
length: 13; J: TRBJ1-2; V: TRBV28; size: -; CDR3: ASSSGSTSNYGYT
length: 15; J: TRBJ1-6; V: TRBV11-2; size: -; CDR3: ASSLDGGLGFTSPLH
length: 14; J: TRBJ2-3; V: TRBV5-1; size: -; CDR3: ASSLGTSGFTDTQY
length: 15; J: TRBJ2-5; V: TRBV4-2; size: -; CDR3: ASSQGTSGIAVETQY
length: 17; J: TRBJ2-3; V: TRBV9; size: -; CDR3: ASSEGIGIAGGNTDTQY
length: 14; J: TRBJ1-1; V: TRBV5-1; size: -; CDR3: ASTFGRRGLSTEAF
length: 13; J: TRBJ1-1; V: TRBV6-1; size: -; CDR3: ASSDRGWGNTEAF
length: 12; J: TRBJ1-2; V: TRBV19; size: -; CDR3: ASSFRGQGYGYT
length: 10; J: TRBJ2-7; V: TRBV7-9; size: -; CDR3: TSSRTAYEQY
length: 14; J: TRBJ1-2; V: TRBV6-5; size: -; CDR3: ASSYSSDPPIYGYT
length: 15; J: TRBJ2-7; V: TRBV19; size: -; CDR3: ASSLRQEGDWVYEQY
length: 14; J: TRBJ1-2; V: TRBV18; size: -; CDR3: ASSPGSGTGGVGYT
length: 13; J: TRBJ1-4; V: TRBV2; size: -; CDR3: ASSIDRGTNEKLF